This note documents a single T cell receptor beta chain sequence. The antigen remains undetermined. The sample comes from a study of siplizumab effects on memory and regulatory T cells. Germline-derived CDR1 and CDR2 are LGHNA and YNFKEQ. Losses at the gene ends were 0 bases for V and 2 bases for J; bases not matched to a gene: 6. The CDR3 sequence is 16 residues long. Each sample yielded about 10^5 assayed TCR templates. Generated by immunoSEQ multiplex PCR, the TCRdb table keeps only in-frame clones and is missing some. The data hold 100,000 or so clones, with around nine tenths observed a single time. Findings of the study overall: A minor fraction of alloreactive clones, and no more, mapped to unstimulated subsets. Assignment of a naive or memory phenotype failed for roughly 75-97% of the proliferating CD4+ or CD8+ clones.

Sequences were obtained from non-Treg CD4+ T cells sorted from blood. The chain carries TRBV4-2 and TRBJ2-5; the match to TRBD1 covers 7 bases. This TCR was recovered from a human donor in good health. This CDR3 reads CASSQERDRAQETQYF. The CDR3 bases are TGTGCCAGCAGCCAAGAGAGGGACAGAGCTCAAGAGACCCAGTACTTC.